Each of the 14 T cell receptor beta chains below was sequenced from the same sample in a study of blood T cell repertoires in COVID-19. The protocol was immunoSEQ multiplex PCR, while the TCRdb copy is restricted to in-frame clones and leaves out a portion. In the table there are 97,000 or so clones, roughly 90% of which are singletons. The sequencing sample was made of peripheral blood. These receptors all come from a woman in her forties or fifties with COVID-19, enrolled during active disease.

V is TRBV7-9 and J is TRBJ2-1; the match to TRBD1 covers 12 bases. Trimming took 2 bases from V and 14 from J; bases not matched to a gene: 4. The CDR3 extends over 13 amino acids. From germline, CDR1 is SEHNR and CDR2 FQNEAQ (reference sequence). The CDR3 sequence: CASSLRGQGAKFF. Here the CDR3 DNA reads TGTGCCAGCAGCTTAAGGGGACAGGGGGCTAAGTTCTTC.

The CDR3, as DNA: TGTGCCAGCAGTCAAGAGAGGGCCCAGGGCTACACCTTC. Translating gives CASSQERAQGYTF. This sequence joins TRBV7-9 and TRBJ1-2; D call uncertain. Trimming left V 6 bases short and J 8 bases short, with 16 bases between. CDR1 is SEHNR, CDR2 FQNEAQ, per germline (reference sequence). There are 13 residues in the CDR3.

A note on this clone: One end of the junction is discordant with germline, which a read error may explain. The V call is TRBV4-1, the J call TRBJ1-1; D gene unclear. CDR1 and CDR2 (germline): MGHRA, YSYEKL. The CDR3 runs to 15 residues. The CDR3 reads CASNQDLALGGRAFF. The CDR3 nucleotides read TGCGCCAGCAACCAAGATTTGGCTTTGGGAGGACGGGCTTTCTTT.

V and J are TRBV5-5 and TRBJ1-2; 12 bases align to TRBD1. J lost 4 bases, V lost 4 bases, and 8 bases had no gene match. This CDR3 has 16 residues. Germline V gene data show CDR1 as SGHKS and CDR2 as YYEKEE (reference sequence). Here the CDR3 DNA reads TGTGCCAGCAGCCCTCTCGGGACAGGGGGCGTCTATGGCTACACCTTC. It codes for CASSPLGTGGVYGYTF. The whole variable domain, remainder taken from reference TRBV5-5 and TRBJ1-2, is DAGVTQSPTHLIKTRGQQVTLRCSPISGHKSVSWYQQVLGQGPQFIFQYYEKEERGRGNFPDRFSARQFPNYSSELNVNALLLGDSALYLCASSPLGTGGVYGYTFGSGTRLTVV.

The J gene is TRBJ2-3, the V gene TRBV4-1, with 12 bases that match TRBD2. The CDR3 spans 17 residues. Germline loops: CDR1 MGHRA, CDR2 YSYEKL. V gave up 1 base and J gave up 3 bases; unmatched junction bases: 5. Written as DNA, the CDR3 is TGCGCCAGCAGCCAAGGCGATGGACTAGCGGGGACAGATACGCAGTATTTT. Translated: CASSQGDGLAGTDTQYF.

The chain carries TRBV7-8 and TRBJ1-1, with TRBD1 identical over 8 bases. Germline CDR1 SGHVS, CDR2 FQNEAQ. This CDR3 contains 15 residues. V gave up 1 base and J gave up 6 bases; unmatched junction bases: 7. The CDR3 protein is CASSLGDRLGPEAFF. CDR3 DNA: TGTGCCAGCAGCTTAGGGGACAGGTTGGGTCCTGAAGCTTTCTTT.

The rearrangement links TRBV11-2 to TRBJ1-1, with 9 bases matching TRBD1. The CDR3 loop spans 12 amino acids. The ends lost 5 bases at V and 10 bases at J; junction bases unmatched: 5. Per the germline V gene, CDR1 is SGHAT and CDR2 is FQNNGV. CDR3 nucleotides: TGTGCCAGCAGCATAGGGACAGGGTTAGCTTTCTTT. It is translated as CASSIGTGLAFF. The full variable domain, its missing parts supplied by reference TRBV11-2 and TRBJ1-1, is EAGVAQSPRYKIIEKRQSVAFWCNPISGHATLYWYQQILGQGPKLLIQFQNNGVVDDSQLPKDRFSAERLKGVDSTLKIQPAKLEDSAVYLCASSIGTGLAFFGQGTRLTVV.

CDR3 residues: CASSQRWGRPTDTQYF. The CDR3 nucleotides read TGTGCCAGCAGCCAACGTTGGGGGCGGCCCACAGATACGCAGTATTTT. The chain is built from TRBV3-1 (or the pseudogene TRBV3-2) and TRBJ2-3, with D maybe TRBD1 (6 bases). The CDR3 length is 16 residues. Germline CDR1 is LGHDT and CDR2 is YNNKEL (reference sequence). With 2 bases removed from V and 2 bases from J, the gap between germline ends came to 14 bases.

The chain employs TRBV2 and TRBJ2-7; tentative D call: TRBD2 (5 bases). The CDR3 is 12 amino acids. Per germline, CDR1 SNHLY and CDR2 FYNNEI. The V end lost 3 bases, the J end lost 4 bases, and 7 bases lay between the germline ends. This CDR3 reads CASSETGYEQYF. The CDR3 DNA sequence: TGTGCCAGCAGTGAGACGGGGTACGAGCAGTACTTC.

V and J are TRBV15 and TRBJ2-6, with D maybe TRBD1 (5 bases). The CDR3 contains 17 residues. V was clipped by 8 bases and J by 1 base, with 18 bases between them. CDR1 and CDR2 from the germline V gene are LNHNV and YYDKDF (reference sequence). CDR3 residues: CATRWGKIISGANVLTF. In DNA, the CDR3 is TGTGCCACCCGGTGGGGCAAAATAATTTCTGGGGCCAACGTCCTGACTTTC.

For the CDR3, the DNA is TGCGCCAGCAGCCCCGGGACAGGGGTTAACTATGGCTACACCTTC. Its translation is CASSPGTGVNYGYTF. The gene calls are TRBV4-1 and TRBJ1-2, with 10 nucleotides matching TRBD1. V shed 4 bases, J shed 1 base, and the junction held 3 bases outside the gene matches. CDR3 length: 15 amino acids. CDR1 and CDR2 from the germline V gene are MGHRA and YSYEKL.

The gene calls are TRBV5-4 and TRBJ1-4, with TRBD1 as a possible D gene (6 bases). CDR3 length equals 15 residues. Germline values: CDR1 SGHNT, CDR2 YYREEE (reference sequence). The V gene lost 4 bases and the J gene lost 8 bases, with 18 bases spanning the gap. As DNA, the CDR3 is TGTGCCAGCAGCCTAACTACAGGGACGGGAGAAAAACTGTTTTTT. This gives the protein CASSLTTGTGEKLFF. The variable domain in full, with the rest retrieved from reference TRBV5-4 and TRBJ1-4, is ETGVTQSPTHLIKTRGQQVTLRCSSQSGHNTVSWYQQALGQGPQFIFQYYREEENGRGNFPPRFSGLQFPNYSSELNVNALELDDSALYLCASSLTTGTGEKLFFGSGTQLSVL.

The V call is TRBV10-2, the J call TRBJ1-2, with TRBD1 matching 7 bases. The CDR3 covers 13 residues. V lost 2 bases, J lost 7 bases, and 4 bases stayed unmatched. Germline V CDR1 and CDR2: WSHSY, SAAADI. Here the CDR3 reads CASSEDRVRGYTF. DNA for the CDR3: TGCGCCAGCAGTGAGGACAGGGTTCGTGGCTACACCTTC.

This chain joins TRBV12-3 or TRBV12-4 and TRBJ2-2; TRBD2 might be the D (6 bases). This CDR3 region has 13 residues. V was trimmed by 6 bases and J by 11 bases, leaving 16 bases between them. The CDR3 DNA reads TGTGCCAGCAGCCGGGACTCCAAGGGAGAGCTGTTTTTT. This translates into CASSRDSKGELFF.